One and the same sample provided the 9 T cell receptor beta chains below, sequenced in a study of T cell changes during pregnancy in multiple sclerosis. Repertoires were generated with immunoSEQ multiplex PCR, while TCRdb's copy carries only in-frame clones and drops some. The data show approximately 61,000 clones, 90% seen once. Sequenced material: peripheral blood, taken in the first trimester of pregnancy. All receptors derive from a female donor in good health, enrolled as a control in a pregnancy study.

This sequence joins TRBV7-2 and TRBJ2-1; 8 bases align to TRBD2. This CDR3 contains 15 residues. Germline V CDR1 and CDR2: SGHTA, FQGNSA. The junction had 11 bases not matched to a gene; V was cut back by 3 bases and J by 10 bases. CDR3 amino acids: CASSLSSGELLEQFF. DNA of the CDR3: TGTGCCAGCAGCTTGAGTAGCGGGGAGCTCTTGGAGCAGTTCTTC. Full variable domain (missing parts from reference TRBV7-2 and TRBJ2-1): GAGVSQSPSNKVTEKGKDVELRCDPISGHTALYWYRQSLGQGLEFLIYFQGNSAPDKSGLPSDRFSAERTGGSVSTLTIQRTQQEDSAVYLCASSLSSGELLEQFFGPGTRLTVL.

This rearrangement joins TRBV7-9 to TRBJ1-1; 9 nucleotides align to TRBD1. The CDR3 loop spans 14 amino acids. V shed 5 bases and J 11 bases; nucleotides not matched to a gene: 12. Germline-derived CDR1 and CDR2 are SEHNR and FQNEAQ (reference sequence). The CDR3 loop is CASSVDRGSVGAFF. CDR3 sequence (DNA): TGTGCCAGCAGCGTGGACAGGGGTTCGGTTGGCGCTTTCTTT.

The chain is built from TRBV6-5 and TRBJ1-1, with 7 bases aligning to TRBD1. This CDR3 contains 12 residues. Losses at the gene ends were 4 bases for V and 9 bases for J; bases not matched to a gene: 5. Germline CDR1 MNHEY, CDR2 SVGAGI. CDR3 in amino acids: CASSWDSRKAFF. DNA of the CDR3: TGTGCCAGCAGTTGGGACAGCCGGAAAGCTTTCTTT.

The rearrangement uses TRBV10-3 and TRBJ1-5; no clear D gene. Trimming removed 7 bases from V and 6 bases from J, with 16 bases in between. The germline CDR1 and CDR2 sequences are ENHRY and SYGVKD. The CDR3 covers 14 residues. In DNA form, the CDR3 reads TGTGCCATCACCCAAGAGTGGAGGCGTCAGCCCCAGCATTTT. Translation gives CAITQEWRRQPQHF.

This chain connects TRBV7-2 to TRBJ1-5; a possible D gene is TRBD1 (5 bases). CDR3 length: 15 amino acids. The ends were cut back, 5 bases at V and 7 bases at J, with 18 bases in the middle. The germline V gene encodes CDR1 SGHTA and CDR2 FQGNSA. CDR3 amino acids: CASSLQGGESQPQHF. The CDR3 DNA reads as TGTGCCAGCAGCCTCCAGGGAGGGGAAAGCCAGCCCCAGCATTTT. The full variable domain, completed using reference TRBV7-2 and TRBJ1-5, is GAGVSQSPSNKVTEKGKDVELRCDPISGHTALYWYRQSLGQGLEFLIYFQGNSAPDKSGLPSDRFSAERTGGSVSTLTIQRTQQEDSAVYLCASSLQGGESQPQHFGDGTRLSIL.

This chain connects TRBV2 to TRBJ1-5; 8 positions agree with TRBD1. Germline CDR1 and CDR2: SNHLY and FYNNEI. Trimming removed 5 bases from V and 2 bases from J; junction bases left unmatched: 5. This CDR3 has 15 residues. CDR3 in amino acids: CASSYSDRGNQPQHF. The CDR3 DNA is TGTGCCAGCAGTTATTCGGACAGGGGCAATCAGCCCCAGCATTTT.

This clone was seen just once. The chain employs TRBV6-1 and TRBJ2-7, with a possible D match to TRBD1 (6 bases). The germline gives CDR1 MNHNS, CDR2 SASEGT. V was pared by 7 bases and J by 3 bases, with 13 bases between. The CDR3 runs 13 residues. The CDR3 protein is CASTKDRGYEQYF. The CDR3, as DNA: TGTGCCAGCACCAAGGACAGAGGCTACGAGCAGTACTTC.

This chain joins TRBV5-6 and TRBJ1-4; 8 bases match TRBD1. CDR1 and CDR2 (germline): SGHDT, YYEEEE. The CDR3 has 18 amino acids. V shed 3 bases and J 0 bases; nucleotides not matched to a gene: 10. The CDR3 bases are TGTGCCAGCAGCTCGAATAGGGACAGGCCTGCAACTAATGAAAAACTGTTTTTT. Protein product: CASSSNRDRPATNEKLFF.

The genes are TRBV7-3 and TRBJ2-1, with a weak D call TRBD2 (5 bases). Trimming removed 2 bases from V and 5 bases from J, with 10 bases in between. Germline V gives CDR1 SGHTA, CDR2 FQGTGA. The CDR3 totals 14 residues. CDR3 protein: CASSLLGSNNEQFF. The CDR3 coding sequence is TGTGCCAGCAGCTTATTAGGGAGTAACAATGAGCAGTTCTTC.